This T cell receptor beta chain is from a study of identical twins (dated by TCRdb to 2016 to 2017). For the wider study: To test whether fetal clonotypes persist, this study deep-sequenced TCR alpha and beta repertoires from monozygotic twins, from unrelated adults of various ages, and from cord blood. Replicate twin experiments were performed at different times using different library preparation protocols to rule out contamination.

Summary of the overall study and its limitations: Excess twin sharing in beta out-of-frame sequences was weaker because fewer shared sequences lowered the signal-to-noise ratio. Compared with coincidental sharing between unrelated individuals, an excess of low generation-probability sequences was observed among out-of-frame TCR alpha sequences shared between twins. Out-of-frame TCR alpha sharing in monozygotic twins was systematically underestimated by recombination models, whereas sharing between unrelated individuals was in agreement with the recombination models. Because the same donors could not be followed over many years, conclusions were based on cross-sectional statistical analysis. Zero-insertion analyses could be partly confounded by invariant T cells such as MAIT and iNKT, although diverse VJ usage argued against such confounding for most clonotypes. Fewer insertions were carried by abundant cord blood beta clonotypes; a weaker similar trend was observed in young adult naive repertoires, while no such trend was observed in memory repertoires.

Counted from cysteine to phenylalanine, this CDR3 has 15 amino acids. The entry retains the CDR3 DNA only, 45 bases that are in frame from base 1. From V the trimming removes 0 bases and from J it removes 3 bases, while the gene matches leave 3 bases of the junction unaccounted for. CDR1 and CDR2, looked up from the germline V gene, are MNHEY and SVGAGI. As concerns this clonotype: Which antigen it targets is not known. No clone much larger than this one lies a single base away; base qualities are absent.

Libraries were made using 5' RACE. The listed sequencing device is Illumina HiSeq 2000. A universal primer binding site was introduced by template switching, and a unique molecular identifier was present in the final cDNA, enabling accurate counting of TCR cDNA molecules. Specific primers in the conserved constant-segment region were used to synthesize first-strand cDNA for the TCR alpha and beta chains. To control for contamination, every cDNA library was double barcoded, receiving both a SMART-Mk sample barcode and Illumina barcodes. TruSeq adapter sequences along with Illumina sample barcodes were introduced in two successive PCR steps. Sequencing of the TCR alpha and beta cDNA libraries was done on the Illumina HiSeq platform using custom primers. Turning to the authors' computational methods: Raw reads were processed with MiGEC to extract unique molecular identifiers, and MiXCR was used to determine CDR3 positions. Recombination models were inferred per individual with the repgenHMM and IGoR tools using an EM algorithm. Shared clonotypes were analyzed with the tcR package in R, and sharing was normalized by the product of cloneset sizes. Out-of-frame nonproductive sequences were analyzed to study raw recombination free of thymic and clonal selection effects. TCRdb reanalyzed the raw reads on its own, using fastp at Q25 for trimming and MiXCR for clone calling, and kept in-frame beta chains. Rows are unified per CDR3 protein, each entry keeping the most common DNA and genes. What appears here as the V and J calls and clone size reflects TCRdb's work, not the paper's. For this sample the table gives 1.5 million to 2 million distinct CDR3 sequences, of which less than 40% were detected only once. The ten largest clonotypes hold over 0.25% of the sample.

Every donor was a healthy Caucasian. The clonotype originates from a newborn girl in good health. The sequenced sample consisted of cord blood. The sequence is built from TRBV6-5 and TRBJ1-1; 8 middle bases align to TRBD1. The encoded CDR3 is CASSYSDREDTEAFF. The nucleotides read TGTGCCAGCAGTTACTCGGACAGGGAGGACACTGAAGCTTTCTTT.